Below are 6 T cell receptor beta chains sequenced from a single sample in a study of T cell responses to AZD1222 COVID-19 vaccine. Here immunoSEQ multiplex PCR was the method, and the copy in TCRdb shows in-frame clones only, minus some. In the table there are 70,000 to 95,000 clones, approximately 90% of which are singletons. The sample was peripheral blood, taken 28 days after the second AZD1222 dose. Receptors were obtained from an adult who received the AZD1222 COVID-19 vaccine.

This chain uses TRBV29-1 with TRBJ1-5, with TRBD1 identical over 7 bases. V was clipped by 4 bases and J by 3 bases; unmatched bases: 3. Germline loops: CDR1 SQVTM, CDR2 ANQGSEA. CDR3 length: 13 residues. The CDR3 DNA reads TGCAGCGTTGGACAGGGCAACAATCAGCCCCAGCATTTT. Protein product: CSVGQGNNQPQHF. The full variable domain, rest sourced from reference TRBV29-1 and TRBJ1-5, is SAVISQKPSRDICQRGTSLTIQCQVDSQVTMMFWYRQQPGQSLTLIATANQGSEATYESGFVIDKFPISRPNLTFSTLTVSNMSPEDSSIYLCSVGQGNNQPQHFGDGTRLSIL.

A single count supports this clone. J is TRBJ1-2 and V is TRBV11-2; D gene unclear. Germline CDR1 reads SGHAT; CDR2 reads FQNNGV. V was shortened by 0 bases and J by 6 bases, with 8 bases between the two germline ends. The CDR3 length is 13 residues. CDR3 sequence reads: CASSLDGPDGYTF. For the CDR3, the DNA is TGTGCCAGCAGCTTAGATGGACCTGATGGCTACACCTTC.

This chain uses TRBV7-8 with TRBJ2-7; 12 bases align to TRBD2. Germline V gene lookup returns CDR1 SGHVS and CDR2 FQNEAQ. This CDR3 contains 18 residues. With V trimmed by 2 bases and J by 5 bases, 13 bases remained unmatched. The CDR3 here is CASSLRPSGREWGDEQYF. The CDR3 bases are TGTGCCAGCAGCTTAAGGCCTAGCGGGAGGGAGTGGGGAGACGAGCAGTACTTC.

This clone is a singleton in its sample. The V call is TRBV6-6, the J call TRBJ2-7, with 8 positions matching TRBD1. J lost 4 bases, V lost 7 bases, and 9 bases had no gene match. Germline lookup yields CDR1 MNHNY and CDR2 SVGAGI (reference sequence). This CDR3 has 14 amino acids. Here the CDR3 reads CASTNGRQGYEQYF. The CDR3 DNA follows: TGTGCCAGCACCAACGGGAGACAGGGGTACGAGCAGTACTTC.

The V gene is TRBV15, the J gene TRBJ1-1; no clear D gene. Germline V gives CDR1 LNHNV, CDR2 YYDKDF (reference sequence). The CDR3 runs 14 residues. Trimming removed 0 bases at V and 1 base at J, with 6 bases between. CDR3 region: CATSRDAENTEAFF. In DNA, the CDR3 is TGTGCCACCAGCAGAGATGCCGAGAACACTGAAGCTTTCTTT.

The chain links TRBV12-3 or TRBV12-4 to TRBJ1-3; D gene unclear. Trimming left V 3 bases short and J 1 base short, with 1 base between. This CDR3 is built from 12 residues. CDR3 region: CASSFSGNTIYF. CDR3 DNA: TGTGCCAGCAGTTTTTCTGGAAACACCATATATTTT.